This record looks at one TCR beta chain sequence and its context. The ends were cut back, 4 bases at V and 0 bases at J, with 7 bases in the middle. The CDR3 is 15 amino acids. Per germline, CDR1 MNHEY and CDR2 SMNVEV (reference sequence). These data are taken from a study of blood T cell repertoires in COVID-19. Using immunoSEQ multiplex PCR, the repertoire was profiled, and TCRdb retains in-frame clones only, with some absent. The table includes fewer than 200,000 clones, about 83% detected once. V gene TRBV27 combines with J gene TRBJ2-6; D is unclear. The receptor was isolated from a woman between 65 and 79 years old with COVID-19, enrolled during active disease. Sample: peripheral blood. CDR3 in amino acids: CASSSFSSGANVLTF. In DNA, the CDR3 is TGTGCCAGCAGTTCTTTTAGCTCTGGGGCCAACGTCCTGACTTTC. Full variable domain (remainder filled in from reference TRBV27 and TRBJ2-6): EAQVTQNPRYLITVTGKKLTVTCSQNMNHEYMSWYRQDPGLGLRQIYYSMNVEVTDKGDVPEGYKVSRKEKRNFPLILESPSPNQTSLYFCASSSFSSGANVLTFGAGSRLTVL.